These 13 T cell receptor beta chains share one sample of origin, sequenced in a study of blood T cell repertoires in COVID-19. Using immunoSEQ multiplex PCR, the repertoire was profiled, and TCRdb retains in-frame clones only, with some absent. The sample lists about 140,000 clones, about 79% occurring once. Sequencing was carried out using PBMCs or T cells enriched from blood (not recorded which). Receptor source: a woman in her forties or fifties who had recovered from COVID-19.

This chain connects TRBV25-1 to TRBJ2-1; TRBD1 matches 9 bases. Trimming cost V 6 bases and J 7 bases; bases outside gene matches: 10. The CDR3 runs 15 residues. Germline lookup yields CDR1 MGHDK and CDR2 SYGVNS. DNA of the CDR3: TGTGCCAGCAGAACAGGGGGCGCATTTGGGAATGAGCAGTTCTTC. It yields the protein CASRTGGAFGNEQFF.

This clone was picked up a small number of times. The CDR3 sequence: CASSYIDRGNSPLHF. In nucleotides, the CDR3 is TGTGCCAGCAGTTACATAGACAGGGGAAATTCACCCCTCCACTTT. The gene calls are TRBV6-5 and TRBJ1-6; TRBD1 matches 8 bases. CDR3 length: 15 residues. The V and J ends lost 2 bases and 7 bases, in that order; junction bases with no gene match: 4. Germline loops: CDR1 MNHEY, CDR2 SVGAGI.

The chain uses TRBV2 and TRBJ2-1, with 7 positions matching TRBD1. There are 12 residues in the CDR3. Per the germline V gene, CDR1 is SNHLY and CDR2 is FYNNEI. Trimming at V came to 7 bases and at J to 12 bases, leaving 9 bases not matched to a gene. CDR3 sequence (DNA): TGTGCCAGCATCCTAACAGGGGATAGGCAGTTCTTC. This encodes CASILTGDRQFF.

The chain uses TRBV19 and TRBJ1-2, with 10 bases identical to TRBD1. CDR3 length: 14 residues. Losses at the gene ends were 6 bases for V and 7 bases for J; bases not matched to a gene: 8. Germline assignment: CDR1 LNHDA and CDR2 SQIVND (reference sequence). The CDR3 protein is CASRMKTGGTGYTF. CDR3 bases: TGTGCCAGTAGGATGAAGACAGGGGGCACTGGCTACACCTTC.

The chain carries TRBV19 and TRBJ1-5; 7 bases agree with TRBD1. This CDR3 contains 13 residues. CDR1 and CDR2 (germline): LNHDA, SQIVND (reference sequence). Losses at the gene ends were 6 bases for V and 6 bases for J; bases not matched to a gene: 5. In DNA, the CDR3 is TGTGCCAGTAGCGAACAGGGGAGTCAGCCCCAGCATTTT. Protein: CASSEQGSQPQHF.

The V call is TRBV18, the J call TRBJ2-7; maybe TRBD1 (6 bases). The CDR3 is 13 amino acids. V was trimmed by 8 bases and J by 3 bases, leaving 14 bases between them. Looked up from germline, CDR1 is KGHSH and CDR2 is LQKENI. The CDR3 loop reads CASPGQPVYEQYF. CDR3 coding DNA: TGTGCCAGCCCAGGACAGCCGGTCTACGAGCAGTACTTC.

The J gene is TRBJ2-7, the V gene TRBV5-8; weak D call: TRBD1 (5 bases). The CDR3 is 13 residues long. The V and J ends lost 4 bases and 3 bases respectively, with 11 bases between them. Germline CDR1 reads SGHTS; CDR2 reads YDEGEE. The CDR3 coding sequence is TGTGCCAGCAGCCGCAGGGTAGGCTACGAGCAGTACTTC. It is translated as CASSRRVGYEQYF. Looking up the rest from reference TRBV5-8 and TRBJ2-7 gives the full variable domain: EAGVTQSPTHLIKTRGQQATLRCSPISGHTSVYWYQQALGLGLQFLLWYDEGEERNRGNFPPRFSGRQFPNYSSELNVNALELEDSALYLCASSRRVGYEQYFGPGTRLTVT.

V and J are TRBV7-8 and TRBJ2-5; 14 bases align to TRBD2. Germline V CDR1 and CDR2: SGHVS, FQNEAQ. The ends lost 5 bases at V and 5 bases at J; junction bases unmatched: 7. The CDR3 runs to 16 residues. The CDR3 sequence: CASSPRLAGGGETQYF. The CDR3 DNA reads TGTGCCAGCAGCCCGCGACTAGCGGGAGGGGGGGAGACCCAGTACTTC.

The rearrangement links TRBV11-2 to TRBJ1-1, with TRBD1 matching 7 bases. CDR1 is SGHAT and CDR2 is FQNNGV in the germline V gene. The CDR3 sequence is 12 residues long. J lost 8 bases, V lost 8 bases, and 8 bases had no gene match. As DNA, the CDR3 is TGTGCCAGCCACCTGGACAGGATGGAAGCTTTCTTT. Translation gives CASHLDRMEAFF. Supplemented by reference TRBV11-2 and TRBJ1-1, the full variable domain reads EAGVAQSPRYKIIEKRQSVAFWCNPISGHATLYWYQQILGQGPKLLIQFQNNGVVDDSQLPKDRFSAERLKGVDSTLKIQPAKLEDSAVYLCASHLDRMEAFFGQGTRLTVV.

This chain uses TRBV6-6 with TRBJ2-5, with D uncertain. Germline assignment: CDR1 MNHNY and CDR2 SVGAGI (reference sequence). The CDR3 runs to 12 residues. V lost 8 bases to trimming and J lost 5 bases, with 12 bases between them. The CDR3 loop reads CASGIQWETQYF. CDR3 in DNA: TGTGCCAGCGGCATCCAGTGGGAGACCCAGTACTTC.

The chain carries TRBV19 and TRBJ2-1; 8 nucleotides agree with TRBD1. V lost 6 bases to trimming and J lost 2 bases; unmatched junction nucleotides: 12. CDR3 length: 17 residues. Germline V gives CDR1 LNHDA, CDR2 SQIVND (reference sequence). CDR3 coding DNA: TGTGCCAGTAGCACCAACGTCGACAGGGGAGCCTACAATGAGCAGTTCTTC. The encoded protein is CASSTNVDRGAYNEQFF.

The chain uses TRBV11-3 and TRBJ1-1, with D maybe TRBD1 (5 bases). This CDR3 contains 14 residues. Germline V gene data show CDR1 as SGHNT and CDR2 as YENEEA. Trimming took 0 bases from V and 0 from J, leaving 5 bases between them. CDR3 nucleotides: TGTGCCAGCAGCTTAGACAGGGTGAACACTGAAGCTTTCTTT. It translates to CASSLDRVNTEAFF. The variable domain in full, completed from reference TRBV11-3 and TRBJ1-1, reads EAGVVQSPRYKIIEKKQPVAFWCNPISGHNTLYWYLQNLGQGPELLIRYENEEAVDDSQLPKDRFSAERLKGVDSTLKIQPAELGDSAVYLCASSLDRVNTEAFFGQGTRLTVV.

DNA of the CDR3: TGTGCCAGCAGCGCCGGTTGGAGCAATCAGCCCCAGCATTTT. Residues: CASSAGWSNQPQHF. This chain joins TRBV9 and TRBJ1-5; D is undetermined. The CDR3 totals 14 residues. The V gene's germline CDR1 is SGDLS and CDR2 YYNGEE. Trimming removed 3 bases from V and 1 base from J, with 8 bases in between.